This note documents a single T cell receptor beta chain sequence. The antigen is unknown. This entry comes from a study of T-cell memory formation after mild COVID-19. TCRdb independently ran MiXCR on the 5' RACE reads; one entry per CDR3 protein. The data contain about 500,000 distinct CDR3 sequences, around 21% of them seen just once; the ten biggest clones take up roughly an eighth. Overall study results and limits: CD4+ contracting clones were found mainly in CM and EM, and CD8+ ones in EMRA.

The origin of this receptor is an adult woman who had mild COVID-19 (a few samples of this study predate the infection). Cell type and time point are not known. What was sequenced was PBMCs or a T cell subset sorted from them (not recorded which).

The CDR3, as DNA: TGTGCCAGCAGTTCCGTAGGGACAGGGGGCTACGAGCAGTACTTC. Its translation: CASSSVGTGGYEQYF. The genes are TRBV27 and TRBJ2-7, with 11 bases matching TRBD1. J was trimmed by 3 bases and V by 4 bases; bases with no gene match: 5. Germline CDR1 is MNHEY and CDR2 is SMNVEV (reference sequence). The CDR3 extends over 15 amino acids.